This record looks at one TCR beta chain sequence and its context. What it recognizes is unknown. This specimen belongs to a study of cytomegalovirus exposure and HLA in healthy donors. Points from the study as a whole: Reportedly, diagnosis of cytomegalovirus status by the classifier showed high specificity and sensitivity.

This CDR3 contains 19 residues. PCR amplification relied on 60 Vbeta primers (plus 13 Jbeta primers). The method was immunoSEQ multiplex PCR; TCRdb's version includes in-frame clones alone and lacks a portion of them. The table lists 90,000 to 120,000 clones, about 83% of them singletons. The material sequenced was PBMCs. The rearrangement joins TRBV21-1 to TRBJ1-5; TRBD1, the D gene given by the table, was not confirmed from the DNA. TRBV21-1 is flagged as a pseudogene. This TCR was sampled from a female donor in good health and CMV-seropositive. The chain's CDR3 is CASSTQDRALRDSNQPQHF. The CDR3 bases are TGTGCCAGCAGCACCCAGGACAGGGCTTTGAGGGATAGCAATCAGCCCCAGCATTTT.